The T cell receptor (beta chain) described here comes from a study of CD8+ T cells in alopecia areata. Findings and limits, study-wide: Between patients, shared TCR sequences were less clear than in mice. This was possibly due in part to HLA diversity in the patient population.

In regard to this clone: Its target is unknown. Gene labels here are mouse ones. The read comes to an end 4 residues before the CDR3 does, leaving the germline J gene to fill in the end. Other DNA sequences in this sample translate to the same CDR3.

Germline CDR1 NSQYPW, CDR2 LRSPGD (reference sequence). The CDR3 is 13 residues long. Trimming cost V 0 bases and J 1 base, with 3 bases left between them. Sorting of pooled cutaneous lymph node cells used CD4, CD8alpha, NKG2D, NKG2ACE and other markers. Sequencing templates came from extracted RNA that was reverse transcribed into cDNA. The protocol was immunoSEQ multiplex PCR, while the TCRdb copy is restricted to in-frame clones and leaves out a portion. The table lists approximately 300,000 clones, with no singletons. Sequencing was carried out using CD4+ T cells sorted from a lymph node. The receptor was isolated from a C3H/HeJ mouse with alopecia areata. The MHC haplotype of the strain is H2-k. The chain uses TRBV1 and TRBJ1-2; D gene ambiguous. The CDR3 region is CTCSAEGNSDYTF. The sequenced part of the CDR3 DNA is TGCACCTGCAGTGCAGAAGGAAACTCC. The whole variable domain, remainder taken from reference TRBV1 and TRBJ1-2, is VTLLEQNPRWRLVPRGQAVNLRCILKNSQYPWMSWYQQDLQKQLQWLFTLRSPGDKEVKSLPGADYLATRVTDTELRLQVANMSQGRTLYCTCSAEGNSDYTFGSGTRLLVI.